This is a list of T cell receptor beta chains from one sample in a study of neurological immune-mediated disorders. MiXCR was run by TCRdb on the 5' RACE reads, yielding one entry per CDR3 protein. The sample carries 66,000 or so distinct CDR3 sequences, 4% to 6% recorded once. Sequenced sample: PBMCs. These receptors all come from a woman aged 25 to 39 with multiple sclerosis. The CDR3 runs from the conserved cysteine through the conserved F or W. The D gene is left open where the match is weak. A row's size may be missing; if present it is once, few, many or a size class.

-	many	TRBV7-9	TRBJ1-2	CASSTSQGPLNGYTF	TGTGCCAGCAGCACATCACAGGGCCCTTTGAATGGCTACACCTTC
-	-	TRBV20-1	TRBJ1-5	CSASHNSGSNQPQHF	TGCAGTGCTAGCCACAACTCAGGTAGCAATCAGCCCCAGCATTTT
TRBD2	medium-sized	TRBV20-1	TRBJ2-1	CSANQRGLDNEQFF	TGCAGTGCTAATCAGCGGGGTCTCGACAATGAGCAGTTCTTC
TRBD1	-	TRBV5-1	TRBJ1-5	CASSPGQGDQPQHF	TGCGCCAGCAGCCCGGGACAGGGCGATCAGCCCCAGCATTTT
-	many	TRBV6-5	TRBJ1-1	CASRPNGYRNTEAFF	TGTGCCAGCAGACCTAATGGGTACCGAAACACTGAAGCTTTCTTT
-	many	TRBV20-1	TRBJ2-2	CSVRSSSRDGELFF	TGCAGTGTGCGTAGTTCCAGTCGTGACGGGGAGCTGTTTTTT
TRBD2	many	TRBV20-1	TRBJ2-2	CSAAPRSGGTGELFF	TGCAGTGCGGCCCCCCGATCGGGAGGGACCGGGGAGCTGTTTTTT
-	-	TRBV7-9	TRBJ2-1	CASRLLRDEQFF	TGTGCCAGCAGGCTCCTGAGGGATGAGCAGTTCTTC
TRBD1	few	TRBV28	TRBJ2-2	CASSWVYRGTGELFF	TGTGCCAGCAGTTGGGTATACAGGGGCACCGGGGAGCTGTTTTTT
-	-	TRBV15	TRBJ1-1	CATSRGSKNTEAFF	TGTGCCACCAGCAGAGGGTCCAAGAACACTGAAGCTTTCTTT
-	-	TRBV3-1	TRBJ1-2	CASSQEANYGYTF	TGTGCCAGCAGCCAAGAGGCTAACTATGGCTACACCTTC
TRBD1	many	TRBV20-1	TRBJ1-1	CSARRYGTGNEAFF	TGCAGTGCTAGACGTTACGGGACAGGCAATGAAGCTTTCTTT
-	many	TRBV7-2	TRBJ2-4	CASSISGGKNIQYF	TGTGCCAGCAGCATTAGTGGAGGCAAAAACATTCAGTACTTC
-	many	TRBV7-2	TRBJ2-7	CASGQLSTNEQYF	TGTGCCAGCGGCCAGCTATCTACGAACGAGCAGTACTTC
-	many	TRBV20-1	TRBJ1-3	CSAREGLSGNTIYF	TGCAGTGCTAGAGAGGGGCTTTCGGGAAACACCATATATTTT
TRBD2	-	TRBV18	TRBJ2-7	CASSPQAGGGAWEYF	TGTGCCAGCTCACCCCAAGCGGGGGGCGGTGCGTGGGAGTACTTC
-	-	TRBV20-1	TRBJ2-3	CSARVLTSRDTQYF	TGCAGTGCTAGGGTGCTCACCTCGCGGGATACGCAGTATTTT
TRBD1	many	TRBV20-1	TRBJ2-7	CSAEGETGESYEQYF	TGCAGTGCTGAAGGGGAGACAGGGGAATCCTACGAGCAGTACTTC
TRBD2	many	TRBV20-1	TRBJ2-3	CSASVAGGTDTQYF	TGCAGTGCTAGCGTAGCGGGGGGTACAGATACGCAGTATTTT
-	many	TRBV5-1	TRBJ1-2	CASSLDGSSNYGYTF	TGCGCCAGCAGCTTGGATGGCAGCTCTAACTATGGCTACACCTTC
-	-	TRBV5-1	TRBJ2-7	CASSLEGRGDEQYF	TGCGCCAGCAGCTTGGAAGGTCGAGGGGATGAGCAGTACTTC
TRBD2	-	TRBV12-3/TRBV12-4	TRBJ2-3	CASSFQRGLDTQYF	TGTGCCAGCAGTTTTCAGCGGGGGCTGGATACGCAGTATTTT
TRBD1	many	TRBV6-5	TRBJ1-5	CASSYDRAQPQHF	TGTGCCAGCAGTTACGACAGGGCCCAGCCCCAGCATTTT
-	many	TRBV5-1	TRBJ2-1	CASSLVGEYYNEQFF	TGCGCCAGCAGCTTGGTAGGGGAATACTACAATGAGCAGTTCTTC
-	many	TRBV9	TRBJ2-1	CASSGQDPRDNEQFF	TGTGCCAGCAGCGGACAGGATCCGAGGGACAATGAGCAGTTCTTC
TRBD2	many	TRBV10-3	TRBJ2-1	CAIIQLTSGGTSSYNEQFF	TGTGCCATCATCCAGTTGACTAGCGGGGGGACAAGCTCCTACAATGAGCAGTTCTTC
-	many	TRBV12-3/TRBV12-4	TRBJ2-1	CASRTASYNEQFF	TGTGCCAGCAGGACAGCCTCCTACAATGAGCAGTTCTTC
-	many	TRBV18	TRBJ1-2	CASSPGAGANYGYTF	TGTGCCAGCTCACCAGGGGCAGGAGCTAACTATGGCTACACCTTC
-	-	TRBV11-3	TRBJ2-7	CASSFGSRHEQYF	TGTGCCAGCAGCTTTGGGTCCAGACACGAGCAGTACTTC
-	many	TRBV20-1	TRBJ1-1	CSATWAAAEAFF	TGCAGTGCTACATGGGCAGCCGCTGAAGCTTTCTTT
TRBD2	few	TRBV20-1	TRBJ2-3	CSASPTSGVPDTQYF	TGCAGTGCTAGCCCGACTAGCGGGGTCCCAGATACGCAGTATTTT
-	-	TRBV20-1	TRBJ2-5	CSAPIGGETQYF	TGCAGTGCACCAATTGGGGGAGAGACCCAGTACTTC
TRBD2	few	TRBV7-3	TRBJ2-1	CASSYSGGDNEQFF	TGTGCCAGCAGCTATAGCGGGGGGGACAATGAGCAGTTCTTC
-	many	TRBV5-1	TRBJ2-7	CASSSGMRGEQYF	TGCGCCAGCAGTTCGGGAATGAGGGGCGAGCAGTACTTC
-	many	TRBV6-6	TRBJ1-1	CASRAGVNTEAFF	TGTGCCAGCAGAGCCGGGGTGAACACTGAAGCTTTCTTT
-	many	TRBV25-1	TRBJ2-7	CASSAGPPREQYF	TGTGCCAGCAGTGCGGGACCTCCTAGGGAGCAGTACTTC
-	many	TRBV6-1	TRBJ1-5	CASSEANFLQPQHF	TGTGCCAGCAGTGAAGCAAACTTTCTCCAGCCCCAGCATTTT
-	many	TRBV5-1	TRBJ1-1	CASSLDSASKTEAFF	TGCGCCAGCAGCTTGGATTCCGCTTCCAAGACTGAAGCTTTCTTT
-	-	TRBV12-3/TRBV12-4	TRBJ1-5	CASSSQAHINQPQNF	TGTGCCAGCAGCTCACAGGCCCATATCAATCAGCCCCAGAATTTT
TRBD2	many	TRBV27	TRBJ2-3	CASGLAGARGGDTQYF	TGTGCCAGTGGACTAGCGGGGGCCCGCGGGGGCGATACGCAGTATTTT
TRBD1	many	TRBV20-1	TRBJ2-1	CSPRQGDEQFF	TGCAGTCCTCGACAGGGGGATGAGCAGTTCTTC
-	many	TRBV5-1	TRBJ2-1	CASSLGPSSSYNEQFF	TGCGCCAGCAGCTTGGGCCCTTCGAGCTCCTACAATGAGCAGTTCTTC
-	many	TRBV12-3/TRBV12-4	TRBJ2-1	CASSTTPPGLGEQFF	TGTGCCAGCAGTACCACCCCGCCCGGCCTTGGTGAGCAGTTCTTC
-	many	TRBV20-1	TRBJ1-2	CSAGPATGPKTGYGYTF	TGCAGTGCCGGCCCTGCGACCGGGCCTAAGACGGGCTATGGCTACACCTTC
-	many	TRBV20-1	TRBJ2-1	CSARALPGSPGTRGYNEQFF	TGCAGTGCTAGAGCCTTGCCCGGGTCCCCCGGGACCCGGGGCTACAATGAGCAGTTCTTC
-	many	TRBV5-4	TRBJ1-1	CASSYGVRGGTEAFF	TGTGCCAGCAGCTATGGGGTGAGGGGAGGGACTGAAGCTTTCTTT
-	many	TRBV29-1	TRBJ1-2	CSVDWGNGYTF	TGCAGCGTTGATTGGGGTAATGGCTACACCTTC
TRBD2	few	TRBV12-3/TRBV12-4	TRBJ2-3	CASSPPETSVRTQYF	TGTGCCAGCAGCCCCCCCGAGACTAGCGTCAGGACGCAGTATTTT
-	-	TRBV20-1	TRBJ2-1	CSARDQRDARSYNEQFF	TGCAGTGCTAGAGATCAACGGGACGCCCGATCCTACAATGAGCAGTTCTTC
-	few	TRBV20-1	TRBJ2-3	CSAIRGPSTDTQYF	TGCAGTGCCATCCGGGGCCCTAGCACAGATACGCAGTATTTT
-	many	TRBV2	TRBJ1-2	CASSEETASGYTF	TGTGCCAGCAGTGAAGAGACAGCCAGTGGCTACACCTTC
-	many	TRBV20-1	TRBJ1-1	CSARGSVTYTEAFF	TGCAGTGCTAGGGGGTCAGTTACCTACACTGAAGCTTTCTTT
TRBD2	few	TRBV20-1	TRBJ2-1	CSARALIGAGGLGEQFF	TGCAGTGCTAGAGCCTTAATTGGAGCGGGGGGGCTGGGTGAGCAGTTCTTC
-	many	TRBV27	TRBJ2-7	CASSPAAGEMWYEQYF	TGTGCCAGCAGCCCAGCGGCCGGGGAGATGTGGTACGAGCAGTACTTC
-	-	TRBV7-9	TRBJ2-5	CASSLTRNQETQYF	TGTGCCAGCAGCTTAACGAGGAATCAAGAGACCCAGTACTTC
TRBD1	many	TRBV9	TRBJ2-6	CASSLLGTGISGANVLTF	TGTGCCAGCAGCCTTCTCGGGACAGGTATTTCTGGGGCCAACGTCCTGACTTTC
TRBD2	many	TRBV20-1	TRBJ2-7	CSARDIAGDYEQYF	TGCAGTGCTAGAGATATAGCGGGGGACTACGAGCAGTACTTC
TRBD1	many	TRBV7-9	TRBJ2-1	CASSAPGTGMYNEQFF	TGTGCCAGCAGCGCCCCCGGGACAGGGATGTACAATGAGCAGTTCTTC
TRBD1	many	TRBV2	TRBJ2-5	CASSEGGGLQETQYF	TGTGCCAGCAGTGAAGGAGGGGGCCTCCAAGAGACCCAGTACTTC